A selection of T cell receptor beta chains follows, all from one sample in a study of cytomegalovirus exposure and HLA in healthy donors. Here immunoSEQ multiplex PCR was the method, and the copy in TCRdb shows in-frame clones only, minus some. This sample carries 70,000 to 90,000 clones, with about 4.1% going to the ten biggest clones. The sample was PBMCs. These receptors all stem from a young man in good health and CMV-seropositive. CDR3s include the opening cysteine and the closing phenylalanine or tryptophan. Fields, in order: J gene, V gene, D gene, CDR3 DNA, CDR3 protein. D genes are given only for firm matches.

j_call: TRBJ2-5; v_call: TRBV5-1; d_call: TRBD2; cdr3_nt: TGCGCCAGCAGCGGCACCGGGACTAGCGAAGAGACCCAGTACTTC; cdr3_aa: CASSGTGTSEETQYF
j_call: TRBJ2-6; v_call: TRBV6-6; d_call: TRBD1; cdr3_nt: TGTGCCAGCAGTTCTAACAGGGGGCCCGGGGCCAACGTCCTGACTTTC; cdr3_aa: CASSSNRGPGANVLTF
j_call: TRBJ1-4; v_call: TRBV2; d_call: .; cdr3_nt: TGTGCCAGCAGTTCCAAGGGAAGCGGTGAAAAACTGTTTTTT; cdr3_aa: CASSSKGSGEKLFF
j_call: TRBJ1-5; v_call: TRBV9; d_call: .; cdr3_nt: TGTGCCAGCAGCGTAGGCCCCCAGACAGGCGGAAATCAGCCCCAGCATTTT; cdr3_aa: CASSVGPQTGGNQPQHF
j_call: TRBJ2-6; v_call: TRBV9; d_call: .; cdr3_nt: TGTGCCAGCAGCGTATTAGGGGGATCTGGGGCCAACGTCCTGACTTTC; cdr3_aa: CASSVLGGSGANVLTF
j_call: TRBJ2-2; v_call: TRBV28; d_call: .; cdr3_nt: TGTGCCAGCAGTTTAATTTGGGAGGACGCTTGGGGCGGGGAGCTGTTTTTT; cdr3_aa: CASSLIWEDAWGGELFF
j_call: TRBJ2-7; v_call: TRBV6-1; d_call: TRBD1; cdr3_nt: TGTGCCGGATCGAGACAGGGGTACGAGCAGTACTTC; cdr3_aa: CAGSRQGYEQYF
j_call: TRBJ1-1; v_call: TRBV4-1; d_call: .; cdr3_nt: TGCGCCAGCAGCCAATTTCGAGAGTCTGAAGCTTTCTTT; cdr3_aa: CASSQFRESEAFF
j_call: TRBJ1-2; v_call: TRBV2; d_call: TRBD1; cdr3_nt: TGTGCCAGTACCGGGGACAGGGGGGACGGCTACACCTTC; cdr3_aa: CASTGDRGDGYTF
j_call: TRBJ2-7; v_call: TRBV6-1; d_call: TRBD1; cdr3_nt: TGTGCCAGCAGTGAACCGGGACAGGGTCCCTACGAGCAGTACTTC; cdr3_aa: CASSEPGQGPYEQYF
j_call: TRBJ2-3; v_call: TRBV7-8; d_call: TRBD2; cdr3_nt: TGTGCCAGCAGCTCCCGACTAGCGGGGGGACTCACGATTAGCACAGATACGCAGTATTTT; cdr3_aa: CASSSRLAGGLTISTDTQYF
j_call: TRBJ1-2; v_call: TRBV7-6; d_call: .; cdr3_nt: TGTGCCAGCAGCCCCGCGGGGCAGAACTATGGCTACACCTTC; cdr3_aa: CASSPAGQNYGYTF
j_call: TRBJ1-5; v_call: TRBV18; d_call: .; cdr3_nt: TGTGCCAGCTCACCACCGTCAGGGCGGCAGCCCCAGCATTTT; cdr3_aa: CASSPPSGRQPQHF
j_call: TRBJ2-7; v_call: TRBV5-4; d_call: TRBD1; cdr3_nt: TGTGCCAGCCGGGGGACAGGAAGCTCCTACGAGCAGTACTTC; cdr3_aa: CASRGTGSSYEQYF
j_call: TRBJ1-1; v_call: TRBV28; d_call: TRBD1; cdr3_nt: TGTGCCAGCAGGTGGGACAGGGAGAACACTGAAGCTTTCTTT; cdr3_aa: CASRWDRENTEAFF
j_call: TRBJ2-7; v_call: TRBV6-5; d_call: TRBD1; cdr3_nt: TGTGCCAGCAGTTACCCTTGGGCAGGGGGCGAATACGAGCAGTACTTC; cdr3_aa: CASSYPWAGGEYEQYF
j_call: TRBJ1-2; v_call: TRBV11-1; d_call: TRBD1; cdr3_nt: TGTGCCAGCAGGCCTCGGGACAGGAGGGATGGCTACACCTTC; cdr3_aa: CASRPRDRRDGYTF
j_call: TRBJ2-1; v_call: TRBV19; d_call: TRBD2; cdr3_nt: TGTGCCAGTACCTCTAGCGGAAACGCCTACAATGAGCAGTTCTTC; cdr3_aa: CASTSSGNAYNEQFF
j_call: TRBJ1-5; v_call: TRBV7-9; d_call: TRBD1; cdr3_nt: TGTGCCAGTGGACAGGGGGCGGTTCAGCCCCAGCATTTT; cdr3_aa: CASGQGAVQPQHF
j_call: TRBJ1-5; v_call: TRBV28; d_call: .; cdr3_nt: TGTGCCAGCAGTCGTCGGGGGGAATTCTTTCAGCCCCAGCATTTT; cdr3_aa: CASSRRGEFFQPQHF
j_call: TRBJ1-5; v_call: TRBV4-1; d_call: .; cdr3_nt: TGCGCCAGCAGCCAAGATGAGGTCGGGTATCAGCCCCAGCATTTT; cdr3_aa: CASSQDEVGYQPQHF
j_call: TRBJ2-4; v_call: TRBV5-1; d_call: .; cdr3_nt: TGCGCCAGCAGCCCAGCCACGGGTACGGGCATTCAGTACTTC; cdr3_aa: CASSPATGTGIQYF
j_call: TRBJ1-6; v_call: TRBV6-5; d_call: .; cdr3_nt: TGTGCCAGCAACAGGGCGGCCTATAATTCACCCCTCCACTTT; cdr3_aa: CASNRAAYNSPLHF
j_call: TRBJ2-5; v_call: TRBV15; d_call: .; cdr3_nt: TGTGCCACCAGCAGTCCTCCGGGACACGCCCAAGAGACCCAGTACTTC; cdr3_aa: CATSSPPGHAQETQYF
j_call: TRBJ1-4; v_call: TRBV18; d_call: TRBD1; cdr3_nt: TGTGCCAGCTCACCGCCCGGGACAGGGAATGAAAAACTGTTTTTT; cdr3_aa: CASSPPGTGNEKLFF
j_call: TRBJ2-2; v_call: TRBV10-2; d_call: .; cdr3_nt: TGCGCCAGCAGTGAGGTCCAGGAGAACACCGGGGAGCTGTTTTTT; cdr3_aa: CASSEVQENTGELFF
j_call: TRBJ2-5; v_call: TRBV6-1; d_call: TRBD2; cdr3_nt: TGTGCCAGCAGTGGCGGACTAGCTTCTAGTGAGACCCAGTACTTC; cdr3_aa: CASSGGLASSETQYF
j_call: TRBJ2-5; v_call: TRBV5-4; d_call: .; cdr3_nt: TGTGCCAGCAGCTTGGAGGCAGGGGGAGGGACCCAGTACTTC; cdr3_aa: CASSLEAGGGTQYF
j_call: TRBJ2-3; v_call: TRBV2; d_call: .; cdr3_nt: TGTGCCAGCAAGTTACAGATTAGCACAGATACGCAGTATTTT; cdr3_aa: CASKLQISTDTQYF
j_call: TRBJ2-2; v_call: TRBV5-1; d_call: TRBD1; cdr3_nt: TGCGCCAGCACCGACATTAGGACAGGGAACACCGGGGAGCTGTTTTTT; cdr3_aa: CASTDIRTGNTGELFF
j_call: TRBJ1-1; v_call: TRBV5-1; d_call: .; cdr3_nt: TGCGCCAGCAGCTACAGGGAAAGCACTGAAGCTTTCTTT; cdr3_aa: CASSYRESTEAFF
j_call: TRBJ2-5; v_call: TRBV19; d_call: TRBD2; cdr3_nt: TGTGCCAGTAGTATGTCGGCGGGAGGCTCCCAAGAGACCCAGTACTTC; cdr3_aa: CASSMSAGGSQETQYF
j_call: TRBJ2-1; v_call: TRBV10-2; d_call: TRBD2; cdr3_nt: TGCGCCAGCAGTGTCTCTTCGGGAGCGGGAGGATTGGGAAGGAAGTTCTTC; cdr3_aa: CASSVSSGAGGLGRKFF
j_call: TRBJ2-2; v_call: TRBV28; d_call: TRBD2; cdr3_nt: TGTGCCAGCTTTCAAGAAGGACTAGCGGGAGGGCCTTGGGACACCGGGGAGCTGTTTTTT; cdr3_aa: CASFQEGLAGGPWDTGELFF
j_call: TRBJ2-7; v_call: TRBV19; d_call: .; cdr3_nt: TGTGCCAGTAGTATCGAAGTGGGGAGCCAGGTCCAATTCTACGAGCAGTACTTC; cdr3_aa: CASSIEVGSQVQFYEQYF
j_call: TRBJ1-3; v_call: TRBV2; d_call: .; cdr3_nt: TGTGCCAGCAGTGACGGACAGCCAGTCTCTGGAAACACCATATATTTT; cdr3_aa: CASSDGQPVSGNTIYF
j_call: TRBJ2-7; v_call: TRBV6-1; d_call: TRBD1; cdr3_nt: TGTGCCAGCAATTTCGGACAGGGCCTCGCCTACGAGCAGTACTTC; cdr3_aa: CASNFGQGLAYEQYF
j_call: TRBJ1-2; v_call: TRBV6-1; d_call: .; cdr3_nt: TGTGCCATAAGGGGTCTCCAACTGGTTGGCTATGGCTACACCTTC; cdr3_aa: CAIRGLQLVGYGYTF
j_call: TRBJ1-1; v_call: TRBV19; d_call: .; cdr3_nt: TGTGCCAGTAGTATAGCCAGGGACACTGAAGCTTTCTTT; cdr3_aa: CASSIARDTEAFF
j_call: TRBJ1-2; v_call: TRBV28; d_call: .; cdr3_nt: TGTGCCAGCAGTAGCGGGGGGCAAAACTATGGCTACACCTTC; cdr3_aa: CASSSGGQNYGYTF
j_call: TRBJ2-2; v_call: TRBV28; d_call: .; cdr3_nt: TGTGCCAGCAGGTTCGGCGGGGAGCTGTTTTTT; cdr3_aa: CASRFGGELFF
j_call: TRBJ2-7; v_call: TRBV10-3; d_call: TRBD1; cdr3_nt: TGTGCCATCAGTCCCGACAGGGTCTCTACCTGGGAGCAGTACTTC; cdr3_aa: CAISPDRVSTWEQYF
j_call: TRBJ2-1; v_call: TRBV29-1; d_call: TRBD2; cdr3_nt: TGCAGCGTTGAAGGGGATGGACTAGCGGCTCTCTCCTACAATGAGCAGTTCTTC; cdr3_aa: CSVEGDGLAALSYNEQFF
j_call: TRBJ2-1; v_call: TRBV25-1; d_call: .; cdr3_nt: TGTGCCAGCGCAACGGGGAACGACAATGAGCAGTTCTTC; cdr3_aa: CASATGNDNEQFF
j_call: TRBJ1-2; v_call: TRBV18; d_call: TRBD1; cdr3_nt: TGTGCCAGCTTCCCATCGACCGGGGACAGAGGCTACACCTTC; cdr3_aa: CASFPSTGDRGYTF
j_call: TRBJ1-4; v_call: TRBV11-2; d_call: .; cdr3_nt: TGTGCCAGCAGCCCCGAAACACCCCCTCGGGGTGAAAAACTGTTTTTT; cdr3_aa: CASSPETPPRGEKLFF
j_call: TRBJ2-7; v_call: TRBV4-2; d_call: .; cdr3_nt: TGTGCCAGCAGCCAAGAACCAGTGGACGAGCAGTACTTC; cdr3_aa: CASSQEPVDEQYF
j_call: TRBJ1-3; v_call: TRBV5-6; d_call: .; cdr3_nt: TGTGCCAGCAGCTTTGGAATCGGACAGCGAGGAAACACCATATATTTT; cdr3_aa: CASSFGIGQRGNTIYF
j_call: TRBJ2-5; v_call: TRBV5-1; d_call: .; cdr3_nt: TGCGCCAGCAGCTTGGCACAGGGCCAAGAGACCCAGTACTTC; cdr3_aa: CASSLAQGQETQYF
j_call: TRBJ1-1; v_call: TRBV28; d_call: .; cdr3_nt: TGTGCCAGCAGTTTATCGCTACCCGGCACTGAAGCTTTCTTT; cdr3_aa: CASSLSLPGTEAFF
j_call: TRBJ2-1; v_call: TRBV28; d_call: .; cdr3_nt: TGTGCCAGCAGTTCTACAGGGTTCACGTCCTACAATGAGCAGTTCTTC; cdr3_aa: CASSSTGFTSYNEQFF
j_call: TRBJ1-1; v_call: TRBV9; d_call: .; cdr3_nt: TGTGCCAGCAGCGTAAATTCGGTGGCGGGGAACACTGAAGCTTTCTTT; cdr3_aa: CASSVNSVAGNTEAFF
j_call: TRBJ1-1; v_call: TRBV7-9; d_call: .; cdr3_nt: TGTGCCAGCAGCTTAGTGTGGGGAGGGGACACTGAAGCTTTCTTT; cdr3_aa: CASSLVWGGDTEAFF